This TCR beta chain emerged from a study of identifying expanded T cells in peripheral blood. Study conclusions and caveats: About 1.2 clones differed between technical replicates, versus around 15 and 19 over time. Approximately two-week clone count variance significantly increased as total template count grew.

During the collection period, no donor immune events like infections were recorded. Clones were sequenced by immunoSEQ multiplex PCR, and TCRdb holds only the in-frame ones, with some missing. The sample includes roughly 92,000 clones, about 88% of them seen just once. A note on this clone: What it binds is not known.

The CDR3 sequence is 15 residues long. CDR1 and CDR2 from the germline V gene are SGHTS and YDEGEE. Trimming shortened V by 1 base and J by 9 bases, and 17 bases separated the two germline ends. This clonotype originated in a person aged 18 to 70 in good health. The sample comprised blood. The rearrangement joins TRBV5-8 to TRBJ2-1; possible D gene TRBD2, 6 bases. Written as DNA, the CDR3 is TGTGCCAGCAGCTTGACTTTACGACTAGTGGGTGAGCAGTTCTTC. Translated, it gives CASSLTLRLVGEQFF.